This is a list of T cell receptor beta chains from one sample in a study of tumor-infiltrating lymphocytes in oesophageal squamous cell carcinoma. One entry per CDR3 protein, called by TCRdb with MiXCR from the PCR reads. The data hold just under 20,000 distinct CDR3 sequences, with roughly 43% observed a single time. The sequencing input was normal esophageal tissue next to the tumor. These TCRs come from a male donor with esophageal squamous cell carcinoma. Both conserved end residues are part of each CDR3. D genes are given only for firm matches. The listing skips clone size in some rows; elsewhere it reads once, few, many or a size class.

>TRBJ2-1|TRBD1|TRBV7-9|NA
CASSPQGANIDYEQFF
TGTGCCAGCAGCCCGCAGGGGGCTAATATTGATTATGAGCAGTTCTTC
>TRBJ2-1|NA|TRBV12-3/TRBV12-4|many
CASSLAVRREQFF
TGTGCCAGCAGTTTAGCAGTTCGGAGGGAGCAGTTCTTC
>TRBJ2-1|TRBD2|TRBV6-1|medium-sized
CASSEEGTSHNEQFF
TGTGCCAGCAGTGAAGAGGGGACTAGCCACAATGAGCAGTTCTTC
>TRBJ2-2|NA|TRBV6-2/TRBV6-3|NA
CASEGENGELFF
TGTGCCAGCGAGGGAGAAAACGGGGAGCTGTTTTTT
>TRBJ2-4|TRBD2|TRBV28|NA
CASSLLAGGQNIQYF
TGTGCCAGCAGTTTATTAGCGGGAGGGCAAAACATTCAGTACTTC
>TRBJ2-1|NA|TRBV7-9|few
CASSPTRGGHVHNEQFF
TGTGCCAGCAGCCCGACAAGGGGGGGCCACGTGCACAATGAGCAGTTCTTC
>TRBJ2-3|TRBD1|TRBV28|few
CASRGTGGKWADTQYF
TGTGCCAGCAGGGGGACAGGGGGCAAGTGGGCAGATACGCAGTATTTT
>TRBJ2-3|NA|TRBV7-2|NA
CASSLVGRTDTQYF
TGTGCCAGCAGCTTAGTGGGACGCACAGATACGCAGTATTTT
>TRBJ1-2|TRBD1|TRBV7-2|many
CASSAGQGMGYTF
TGTGCCAGCAGCGCGGGACAGGGGATGGGCTACACCTTC
>TRBJ2-2|NA|TRBV10-3|medium-sized
CAISGQPGPTGELFF
TGTGCCATCAGTGGGCAACCCGGACCCACCGGGGAGCTGTTTTTT
>TRBJ2-1|NA|TRBV11-2|few
CASSLRHGGYEQFF
TGTGCCAGCAGCCTGAGACACGGTGGCTACGAGCAGTTCTTC
>TRBJ2-5|TRBD2|TRBV7-2|few
CASSSGGGGSIETQYF
TGTGCCAGCAGCTCGGGAGGCGGGGGGTCCATAGAGACCCAGTACTTC
>TRBJ2-3|NA|TRBV7-2|few
CASGLGQGTDTQYF
TGTGCCAGCGGCTTAGGTCAGGGTACAGATACGCAGTATTTT
>TRBJ2-6|NA|TRBV7-9|medium-sized
CASSLGYSGDGANVLTF
TGTGCCAGCAGCTTAGGATACTCTGGAGATGGGGCCAACGTCCTGACTTTC
>TRBJ2-1|TRBD2|TRBV6-1|medium-sized
CASKRGLAGDEQFF
TGTGCCAGCAAACGGGGACTAGCTGGCGATGAGCAGTTCTTC
>TRBJ1-4|TRBD1|TRBV2|NA
CASSRDRVGLTNEKLFF
TGTGCCAGCAGCAGGGACAGGGTCGGCTTAACTAATGAAAAACTGTTTTTT
>TRBJ2-7|NA|TRBV12-3/TRBV12-4|NA
CASSLRASDEQYF
TGTGCCAGCAGTTTAAGAGCCTCCGACGAGCAGTACTTC
>TRBJ2-1|TRBD2|TRBV2|NA
CASSHWTSGTYNEQFF
TGTGCCAGCAGCCACTGGACTAGCGGGACGTACAATGAGCAGTTCTTC
>TRBJ1-1|NA|TRBV14|many
CASSQGYTGLRTEAFF
TGTGCCAGCAGCCAAGGATACACAGGGCTGAGGACTGAAGCTTTCTTT
>TRBJ2-7|NA|TRBV6-1|many
CASSFWNREPYEQYF
TGTGCCAGCAGTTTTTGGAACAGGGAGCCCTACGAGCAGTACTTC
>TRBJ2-5|NA|TRBV7-2|NA
CASSFTGTEEQYF
TGTGCCAGCAGCTTTACCGGGACGGAAGAGCAGTACTTC
>TRBJ1-2|NA|TRBV28|NA
CASSWPQQGGYTF
TGTGCCAGCAGTTGGCCCCAACAGGGCGGCTACACCTTC
>TRBJ2-2|NA|TRBV7-2|medium-sized
CASSFSRGNTGELFF
TGTGCCAGCAGCTTTTCTAGGGGAAACACCGGGGAGCTGTTTTTT
>TRBJ2-1|NA|TRBV7-2|NA
CASSLAGEYISYNEQFF
TGTGCCAGCAGCTTAGCGGGCGAATACATCTCCTACAATGAGCAGTTCTTC
>TRBJ2-5|NA|TRBV6-1|many
CASSYWETQYF
TGTGCCAGCAGTTATTGGGAGACCCAGTACTTC
>TRBJ2-1|NA|TRBV11-2|NA
CASSVGGGIGNEQFF
TGTGCCAGCAGCGTAGGGGGCGGGATAGGGAATGAGCAGTTCTTC
>TRBJ2-3|TRBD2|TRBV7-3|few
CASSELAGGHTQYF
TGTGCCAGCAGCGAACTAGCGGGGGGGCATACGCAGTATTTT
>TRBJ2-3|TRBD2|TRBV12-3/TRBV12-4|NA
CASRGLAGAQYF
TGTGCCAGCAGGGGGCTAGCGGGGGCGCAGTATTTT
>TRBJ2-3|TRBD1|TRBV7-2|many
CASSARQGGSTDTQYF
TGTGCCAGCAGCGCTCGACAGGGTGGGAGCACAGATACGCAGTATTTT
>TRBJ2-3|TRBD2|TRBV5-4|NA
CASSPGLAGLEDTQYF
TGTGCCAGCAGCCCGGGACTAGCGGGACTGGAAGATACGCAGTATTTT
>TRBJ1-1|NA|TRBV3-1|few
CASSPPLAGGPSYNEQFF
TGTGCCAGCAGTCCACCCTTAGCGGGAGGGCCCTCCTACAATGAGCAGTTCTTT
>TRBJ1-1|NA|TRBV2|few
CASTVQFNTEAFF
TGTGCCAGCACGGTGCAGTTCAACACTGAAGCTTTCTTT
>TRBJ2-1|NA|TRBV24-1|once
CATSDNSANYNEQFF
TGTGCCACCAGTGATAATAGCGCGAACTACAATGAGCAGTTCTTC
>TRBJ2-4|NA|TRBV7-4|NA
CASSLGPGSSYEQLF
TGTGCCAGCAGCTTAGGTCCGGGAAGCTCCTACGAGCAGTTGTTC
>TRBJ1-1|NA|TRBV6-6|NA
CASSIRAEAFF
TGTGCCAGCAGTATCAGGGCAGAAGCTTTCTTT
>TRBJ2-7|NA|TRBV19|NA
CASSSGRGYEQYF
TGTGCCAGTAGTTCCGGTCGAGGGTACGAGCAGTACTTC
>TRBJ2-1|NA|TRBV10-3|medium-sized
CAISESGGSSDNEQFF
TGTGCCATCAGTGAGTCAGGGGGGAGTTCCGACAATGAGCAGTTCTTC
>TRBJ2-7|TRBD1|TRBV7-6|NA
CASSLQPGQEAYEQYF
TGTGCCAGCAGCTTACAACCCGGACAGGAGGCCTACGAGCAGTACTTC
>TRBJ2-1|TRBD2|TRBV6-1|NA
CASSEAGFGGGGRNEQFF
TGTGCCAGCAGTGAAGCCGGGTTTGGCGGGGGGGGCCGCAATGAGCAGTTCTTC
>TRBJ2-7|NA|TRBV4-2|many
CASSQAGRAGSYEQYF
TGTGCCAGCAGCCAAGCGGGACGGGCGGGGTCCTACGAGCAGTACTTC
>TRBJ2-1|NA|TRBV7-2|NA
CASSPIGIGPVFF
TGTGCCAGCAGCCCTATCGGCATAGGCCCCGTATTCTTC
>TRBJ2-1|TRBD2|TRBV28|medium-sized
CASSLGGGRNEQFF
TGTGCCAGCAGTTTGGGGGGGGGACGGAATGAGCAGTTCTTC
>TRBJ2-5|NA|TRBV4-1|medium-sized
CASQDRQETQYF
TGCGCCAGCCAGGACCGCCAAGAGACCCAGTACTTC
>TRBJ1-1|TRBD1|TRBV7-3|medium-sized
CASSSTGGVGEAFF
TGTGCCAGCAGCTCAACAGGGGGGGTGGGTGAAGCTTTCTTT